The next 27 T cell receptor beta chains were all read from a single sample in a study of cytotoxic CD8 clonotypes in ibrutinib-treated CLL. Profiled with immunoSEQ multiplex PCR; TCRdb holds only in-frame clones, not every one. The data contain 110,000 or so clones, approximately 58% of them seen just once; the ten biggest clones take up more than 35%. Sequenced material: PBMCs, taken after 24 months of ibrutinib treatment. These TCRs come from a human donor with chronic lymphocytic leukemia.

V usage is TRBV2 and J usage is TRBJ1-6; D is possibly TRBD1 (6 bases). CDR3 length: 14 residues. V lost 6 bases to trimming and J lost 10 bases, with 16 bases between them. Germline loops: CDR1 SNHLY, CDR2 FYNNEI. CDR3 bases: TGTGCCAGCAGCGCCTCTAGGGGGTACTCACCCCTCCACTTT. Protein: CASSASRGYSPLHF.

The chain has TRBV29-1 and TRBJ2-5, with 8 positions matching TRBD2. The CDR3 loop spans 13 amino acids. CDR1 and CDR2 (germline): SQVTM, ANQGSEA. The V gene end was trimmed by 7 bases and the J gene end by 2 bases; junction bases not matched to a gene: 6. CDR3 region: CSAREGTQETQYF. CDR3 sequence (DNA): TGCAGCGCCCGGGAGGGGACACAAGAGACCCAGTACTTC.

This chain uses TRBV27 with TRBJ2-3; 7 nucleotides match TRBD2. The CDR3 covers 15 residues. Germline V gene lookup returns CDR1 MNHEY and CDR2 SMNVEV (reference sequence). Germline trimming cut 0 bases from V and 6 bases from J; bases unmatched to any gene: 6. As DNA, the CDR3 is TGTGCCAGCAGTTTATCGGGGGGGGTAGGGGATACGCAGTATTTT. As protein: CASSLSGGVGDTQYF.

The chain is built from TRBV7-8 and TRBJ1-3; tentative D call: TRBD1 (5 bases). CDR1 and CDR2 from the germline V gene are SGHVS and FQNEAQ. The CDR3 contains 13 residues. The V gene lost 5 bases and the J gene lost 9 bases, with 14 bases spanning the gap. This CDR3 reads CASSDRDRGTIYF. CDR3 coding DNA: TGTGCCAGCAGCGACCGGGACCGAGGCACCATATATTTT. The complete variable domain, with remaining parts taken from reference TRBV7-8 and TRBJ1-3, reads GAGVSQSPRYKVAKRGQDVALRCDPISGHVSLFWYQQALGQGPEFLTYFQNEAQLDKSGLPSDRFFAERPEGSVSTLKIQRTQQEDSAVYLCASSDRDRGTIYFGEGSWLTVV.

The V gene is TRBV7-9, the J gene TRBJ2-7; weak D call: TRBD2 (6 bases). There are 14 residues in the CDR3. With 4 bases removed from V and 1 base from J, the gap between germline ends came to 11 bases. The V gene's germline CDR1 is SEHNR and CDR2 FQNEAQ (reference sequence). In DNA form, the CDR3 reads TGTGCCAGCAGCTCTGCGGGGCTATCCTACGAGCAGTACTTC. Its translation is CASSSAGLSYEQYF.

This clone was seen more than once but under ten times. The chain recombines TRBV29-1 with TRBJ2-5, with D tentatively TRBD1 (6 bases). Germline CDR1 SQVTM, CDR2 ANQGSEA. Trimming stripped 6 bases from V and 5 bases from J, with 13 bases between. The CDR3 has 12 residues. The CDR3 nucleotides read TGCAGCGTAGCCACAGGGATTGAGACCCAGTACTTC. This translates into CSVATGIETQYF. The full variable domain, with the rest looked up from reference TRBV29-1 and TRBJ2-5, is SAVISQKPSRDICQRGTSLTIQCQVDSQVTMMFWYRQQPGQSLTLIATANQGSEATYESGFVIDKFPISRPNLTFSTLTVSNMSPEDSSIYLCSVATGIETQYFGPGTRLLVL.

The V call is TRBV9, the J call TRBJ2-7; D is undetermined. This CDR3 region has 14 residues. Trimming removed 1 base from V and 2 bases from J, with 10 bases in between. CDR1 and CDR2 from the germline V gene are SGDLS and YYNGEE. The CDR3 loop reads CASSVTSGPYEQYF. For the CDR3, the DNA is TGTGCCAGCAGCGTAACGTCCGGACCCTACGAGCAGTACTTC.

This clone was seen more than once but under ten times. J is TRBJ2-2 and V is TRBV5-1, with D possibly TRBD1 on 6 matching bases. Germline V CDR1 and CDR2: SGHRS, YFSETQ. The CDR3 covers 15 residues. The ends were cut back, 5 bases at V and 2 bases at J, with 13 bases in the middle. The CDR3 sequence: CASRIDRSNTGELFF. Here the CDR3 DNA reads TGCGCCAGCAGAATAGACAGGTCCAACACCGGGGAGCTGTTTTTT.

CDR3 region: CASSESGDLNEQFF. The CDR3 DNA reads TGTGCCAGCAGTGAGTCAGGGGATCTCAATGAGCAGTTCTTC. The chain links TRBV25-1 to TRBJ2-1, with D possibly being TRBD1 (6 bases). From germline, CDR1 is MGHDK and CDR2 SYGVNS. The CDR3 has 14 residues. Between the trimmed V and J ends, which lost 3 bases and 6 bases, there was a span of 12 bases.

The chain couples TRBV15 to TRBJ2-1; 9 bases are a match to TRBD1. The germline gives CDR1 LNHNV, CDR2 YYDKDF (reference sequence). This CDR3 is built from 17 residues. V lost 3 bases, J lost 5 bases, and 11 bases stayed unmatched. The CDR3 nucleotides read TGTGCCACCAGCAGCAAAACACGCGGGACAGGGCACAATGAGCAGTTCTTC. Protein product: CATSSKTRGTGHNEQFF. Full variable domain (remainder filled in from reference TRBV15 and TRBJ2-1): DAMVIQNPRYQVTQFGKPVTLSCSQTLNHNVMYWYQQKSSQAPKLLFHYYDKDFNNEADTPDNFQSRRPNTSFCFLDIRSPGLGDTAMYLCATSSKTRGTGHNEQFFGPGTRLTVL.

This clone was seen only once. This sequence joins TRBV30 and TRBJ1-6; no reliable D call. The germline CDR1 and CDR2 sequences are GTSNPN and SVGIG (reference sequence). CDR3 length: 15 amino acids. Trimming removed 0 bases at V and 0 bases at J, with 6 bases between. The chain's CDR3 is CAWSVLGSYNSPLHF. The DNA for the CDR3 is TGTGCCTGGAGTGTATTGGGCTCCTATAATTCACCCCTCCACTTT.

The chain is built from TRBV11-3 and TRBJ1-2; no reliable D call. V lost 1 base and J 4 bases, leaving 16 bases between the germline ends. Germline CDR1 is SGHNT and CDR2 is YENEEA. The CDR3 length is 16 residues. The CDR3 DNA is TGTGCCAGCAGCTTAGGAATTTGGCGGCCGATCTATGGCTACACCTTC. As protein: CASSLGIWRPIYGYTF.

This clone came up a few times. The chain couples TRBV2 to TRBJ1-2; D possibly corresponds to TRBD1 (6 bases). Germline V gene sequence: CDR1 SNHLY, CDR2 FYNNEI. V shed 7 bases and J shed 3 bases, with 15 bases lying between them. The length of the CDR3 is 14 residues. Written as DNA, the CDR3 is TGTGCCAGCACCCTCGGTTGGACAGACTATGGCTACACCTTC. Its protein is CASTLGWTDYGYTF.

This clone has more than one count but fewer than ten. The CDR3 sequence is CASSFQGARNEKLFF. For the CDR3, the DNA is TGTGCCAGCAGCTTCCAGGGGGCACGGAATGAAAAACTGTTTTTT. The J gene is TRBJ1-4, the V gene TRBV7-8, with 8 bases lining up with TRBD1. The germline CDR1 and CDR2 sequences are SGHVS and FQNEAQ. This CDR3 region has 15 residues. V was pared by 3 bases and J by 5 bases, with 5 bases of the junction left unmatched.

This clone occurred a few times. The V and J genes are TRBV25-1 and TRBJ1-2, with 10 bases identical to TRBD1. CDR1 and CDR2 from the germline V gene are MGHDK and SYGVNS. This CDR3 is 14 amino acids long. V gave up 3 bases and J gave up 7 bases; unmatched junction bases: 5. CDR3: CASSDRDRGAGYTF. The CDR3 nucleotides are TGTGCCAGCAGTGACCGGGACAGGGGAGCTGGCTACACCTTC.

This chain joins TRBV19 and TRBJ1-1; 8 nucleotides match TRBD1. CDR1 LNHDA and CDR2 SQIVND come from the germline V gene (reference sequence). This CDR3 has 14 amino acids. After removal of 4 bases from V and 0 bases from J, the junction contained 1 base not matched to a gene. The CDR3 spells CASSTTGVNTEAFF. For the CDR3, the DNA is TGTGCCAGTAGTACGACAGGGGTGAACACTGAAGCTTTCTTT.

The rearrangement joins TRBV19 to TRBJ2-7, with TRBD2 matching 8 bases. The CDR3 sequence is 14 residues long. The trim removed 8 bases at V and 0 bases at J, leaving 6 bases unmatched. Germline CDR1 is LNHDA and CDR2 is SQIVND (reference sequence). The CDR3 nucleotides read TGTGCCAGTCGTCCGGGAGGGAGCTCCTACGAGCAGTACTTC. Its translation: CASRPGGSSYEQYF.

This clone was picked up a small number of times. Other DNA sequences in the sample encode the same CDR3. V usage is TRBV5-1 and J usage is TRBJ1-2, with D maybe TRBD1 (5 bases). Trimming cost V 0 bases and J 2 bases, with 8 bases left between them. The CDR3 length is 14 residues. In germline, CDR1 is SGHRS, CDR2 YFSETQ. Here the CDR3 reads CASSLGGENYGYTF. The CDR3 nucleotides are TGCGCCAGCAGCTTGGGAGGGGAGAACTATGGCTACACCTTC.

This chain uses TRBV30 with TRBJ1-1; TRBD1 is a possible D gene (5 bases). With 2 bases removed from V and 3 bases from J, the gap between germline ends came to 16 bases. The V gene's germline CDR1 is GTSNPN and CDR2 SVGIG (reference sequence). CDR3 size: 15 residues. The CDR3 here is CAWSSFIGGHTEAFF. For the CDR3, the DNA is TGTGCCTGGAGTTCTTTCATTGGGGGTCACACTGAAGCTTTCTTT.

The V and J genes are TRBV28 and TRBJ1-2, with 8 bases fitting TRBD1. Trimming at V came to 6 bases and at J to 6 bases, leaving 18 bases not matched to a gene. Germline V gene data show CDR1 as MDHEN and CDR2 as SYDVKM. This CDR3 has 17 residues. CDR3 sequence reads: CASSRPEGQASSDGYTF. CDR3 in DNA: TGTGCCAGCAGCCGCCCCGAGGGACAGGCCTCTTCGGATGGCTACACCTTC.

The sample holds one count of this clone. The rearrangement links TRBV19 to TRBJ2-7; TRBD2 is a possible D gene (6 bases). The CDR3 runs to 14 residues. V shed 7 bases and J shed 3 bases, with 16 bases lying between them. Germline V gene lookup returns CDR1 LNHDA and CDR2 SQIVND (reference sequence). The CDR3 DNA reads as TGTGCCAGTATGGAGGGTGGCCGGGGCTACGAGCAGTACTTC. Translation gives CASMEGGRGYEQYF.

This clone was counted a few times. V is TRBV4-1 and J is TRBJ2-5; TRBD1 matches at 7 bases. Per germline, CDR1 MGHRA and CDR2 YSYEKL. There are 13 residues in the CDR3. V shed 4 bases, J shed 4 bases, and the junction held 3 bases outside the gene matches. CDR3 sequence (DNA): TGCGCCAGCAGCCGTAACAGGGGAGAGACCCAGTACTTC. Translation: CASSRNRGETQYF.

This clone came up a few times. The rearrangement joins TRBV9 to TRBJ2-3; no clear D. V was cut by 0 bases and J by 2 bases, with 7 bases left in between. This CDR3 contains 14 residues. From germline, CDR1 is SGDLS and CDR2 YYNGEE. This CDR3 is CASSVDLATDTQYF. CDR3 coding DNA: TGTGCCAGCAGCGTAGATTTGGCCACAGATACGCAGTATTTT.

The table lists this clone with a count of one. This sequence joins TRBV6-6 and TRBJ2-7; D gene ambiguous. Per germline, CDR1 MNHNY and CDR2 SVGAGI (reference sequence). Trimming took 0 bases from V and 2 from J, leaving 11 bases between them. CDR3 length: 15 amino acids. The CDR3 bases are TGTGCCAGCAGTTACTCTCGGGCCAGAACCTACGAGCAGTACTTC. Translating it yields CASSYSRARTYEQYF.

The chain has TRBV5-6 and TRBJ1-6, with TRBD1 identical over 10 bases. J lost 10 bases, V lost 2 bases, and 3 bases had no gene match. The V gene's germline CDR1 is SGHDT and CDR2 YYEEEE. The CDR3 has 14 amino acids. Written as DNA, the CDR3 is TGTGCCAGCAGCTTAGGACAGGGGGTATCACCCCTCCACTTT. Translation: CASSLGQGVSPLHF.

This clone was observed once. The chain carries TRBV4-2 and TRBJ2-2, with 12 bases matching TRBD2. The junction had 10 bases not matched to a gene; V was cut back by 0 bases and J by 5 bases. CDR3 size: 19 residues. The germline V gene has CDR1 LGHNA and CDR2 YNFKEQ. The CDR3 DNA reads TGTGCCAGCAGCCAAGACCCTAGCGGGGGGGCCTCGAGGACCGGGGAGCTGTTTTTT. Translation: CASSQDPSGGASRTGELFF.

The J gene is TRBJ1-2, the V gene TRBV6-1; 7 bases align to TRBD1. Trimming at V came to 2 bases and at J to 4 bases, leaving 7 bases not matched to a gene. Germline CDR1 MNHNS, CDR2 SASEGT. The CDR3 length is 15 residues. The CDR3, as DNA: TGTGCCAGCAGTGAATCCGGGACAGCGTTCTATGGCTACACCTTC. Encoded protein: CASSESGTAFYGYTF.